The 21 T cell receptor beta chains in this list originate from one sample, sequenced in a study of shared clonotypes between healthy human individuals (dated by TCRdb to the early 2020s). Receptor amplification or capture employed the immunoSEQ multiplex PCR assay. The table was pulled from immuneACCESS by TCRdb, which kept in-frame rearrangements only. Such tables lose some clones; where checked, under half of the loss comes from unresolved V genes, and the rest has no known cause. The sample data list roughly 2.2 million clones, and just under 95% of these were observed just once. The top ten clonotypes cover approximately 0.39% of the sample. Sequenced input: naive CD4+ T cells from PBMCs. Reading the label with the study, this specimen's cell subset or site is: CD45RA+ positively selected. These TCRs come from a man aged 18 to 29 in good health. Some clones in this sample may be carry-over from other donors' samples.

This clone came up once. This rearrangement joins TRBV19 to TRBJ1-5; the D is unclear. This CDR3 is 16 amino acids long. V was pared by 3 bases and J by 8 bases, with 20 bases between. Germline CDR1 reads LNHDA; CDR2 reads SQIVND (reference sequence). The CDR3 nucleotides are TGTGCCAGTAGTATCTCCGAGCCCGAGATCTTTGAGCCCCAGCATTTT. It encodes CASSISEPEIFEPQHF.

The chain has TRBV9 and TRBJ1-2; D might be TRBD1 (6 bases). This CDR3 spans 14 amino acids. CDR1 is SGDLS, CDR2 YYNGEE, per germline. The V gene lost 8 bases and the J gene lost 3 bases, with 17 bases spanning the gap. The CDR3 coding sequence is TGTGCCAGTTCCCGGGGGGGCTGGGACTATGGCTACACCTTC. It yields the protein CASSRGGWDYGYTF.

The chain combines TRBV27 with TRBJ1-2; D may be TRBD1 (6 bases). Germline loops: CDR1 MNHEY, CDR2 SMNVEV (reference sequence). This CDR3 has 14 amino acids. V was cut by 4 bases and J by 7 bases, with 16 bases left in between. The CDR3 DNA sequence: TGTGCCAGCAGTTACGATAACAGGGTGGGTGGCTACACCTTC. Translation: CASSYDNRVGGYTF.

This chain connects TRBV11-3 to TRBJ2-1; 9 positions agree with TRBD2. Germline V CDR1 and CDR2: SGHNT, YENEEA. The CDR3 totals 15 residues. Unmatched junction bases numbered 2, after V lost 3 bases and J lost 2 bases. The CDR3 bases are TGTGCCAGCAGCTTGGGACTAGCCGCCTACAATGAGCAGTTCTTC. It yields the protein CASSLGLAAYNEQFF.

This clone was detected only once. This CDR3 reads CASSLTGGAPSAKNIQYF. The CDR3 region has the DNA TGTGCCAGCAGCTTAACAGGGGGCGCCCCCTCAGCCAAAAACATTCAGTACTTC. The chain carries TRBV7-3 and TRBJ2-4, with 7 bases fitting TRBD1. The CDR3 runs to 18 residues. V gave up 0 bases and J gave up 0 bases; unmatched junction bases: 8. Germline V gives CDR1 SGHTA, CDR2 FQGTGA. Full variable domain (missing parts from reference TRBV7-3 and TRBJ2-4): GAGVSQTPSNKVTEKGKYVELRCDPISGHTALYWYRQSLGQGPEFLIYFQGTGAADDSGLPNDRFFAVRPEGSVSTLKIQRTERGDSAVYLCASSLTGGAPSAKNIQYFGAGTRLSVL.

The V call is TRBV7-2, the J call TRBJ1-5, with no clear D. Per germline, CDR1 SGHTA and CDR2 FQGNSA. This CDR3 comprises 12 residues. V was cut by 5 bases and J by 3 bases, with 5 bases left in between. The chain's CDR3 is CASSPNNQPQHF. CDR3 sequence (DNA): TGTGCCAGCAGCCCCAACAATCAGCCCCAGCATTTT.

The V and J genes are TRBV2 and TRBJ1-2; D unclear. Per germline, CDR1 SNHLY and CDR2 FYNNEI. V was cut by 2 bases and J by 4 bases, with 8 bases left in between. This CDR3 comprises 13 residues. CDR3 region: CASSEWEGYGYTF. The DNA of the CDR3 is TGTGCCAGCAGTGAATGGGAGGGCTATGGCTACACCTTC.

J is TRBJ1-4 and V is TRBV4-3; D is unclear. The CDR3 sequence is 17 residues long. Per the germline V gene, CDR1 is LGHNA and CDR2 is YSLEER. V was clipped by 0 bases and J by 0 bases, with 11 bases between them. The CDR3 is CASSQDGGSATNEKLFF. As DNA, the CDR3 is TGCGCCAGCAGCCAAGATGGAGGCAGCGCAACTAATGAAAAACTGTTTTTT.

This clone was recorded only once. The chain uses TRBV7-8 and TRBJ1-2; no firm D call. The V end was cut by 5 bases, the J end by 0 bases, with 13 bases between. Per the germline V gene, CDR1 is SGHVS and CDR2 is FQNEAQ. The length of the CDR3 is 15 residues. The CDR3 region has the DNA TGTGCCAGCAGCGGAGGCCTCCCGACTAACTATGGCTACACCTTC. Protein product: CASSGGLPTNYGYTF.

The chain recombines TRBV5-1 with TRBJ2-7; 9 nucleotides match TRBD2. V gave up 4 bases and J gave up 3 bases; unmatched junction bases: 8. Germline-derived CDR1 and CDR2 are SGHRS and YFSETQ. The CDR3 sequence is 15 residues long. CDR3 nucleotide sequence: TGCGCCAGCAGCCTCACGGCTAGCGGGAACTACGAGCAGTACTTC. Its protein product is CASSLTASGNYEQYF. Filled out from reference TRBV5-1 and TRBJ2-7, the complete variable domain reads KAGVTQTPRYLIKTRGQQVTLSCSPISGHRSVSWYQQTPGQGLQFLFEYFSETQRNKGNFPGRFSGRQFSNSRSEMNVSTLELGDSALYLCASSLTASGNYEQYFGPGTRLTVT.

The V and J genes are TRBV27 and TRBJ2-5; the D is unclear. Germline CDR1 and CDR2: MNHEY and SMNVEV (reference sequence). Trimming removed 0 bases from V and 4 bases from J, with 9 bases in between. The CDR3 sequence is 14 residues long. This CDR3 is CASSLSRPGETQYF. The CDR3 DNA reads as TGTGCCAGCAGTTTATCCCGCCCGGGAGAGACCCAGTACTTC.

The J gene is TRBJ2-7, the V gene TRBV2, with 8 bases matching TRBD1. This CDR3 has 14 amino acids. J gave up 2 bases and V 6 bases, and 6 bases lay outside the gene matches. The germline gives CDR1 SNHLY, CDR2 FYNNEI. CDR3 sequence (DNA): TGTGCCAGCAGCACCGGACAGGGCCCCTACGAGCAGTACTTC. Translation: CASSTGQGPYEQYF.

This rearrangement joins TRBV5-4 to TRBJ2-1; TRBD1 or TRBD2 may be the D gene (5 bases each). V was trimmed by 4 bases and J by 10 bases, leaving 24 bases between them. CDR3 length: 16 amino acids. The germline V gene encodes CDR1 SGHNT and CDR2 YYREEE (reference sequence). The CDR3 sequence: CASSREGDPTLGEQFF. DNA of the CDR3: TGTGCCAGCAGCCGGGAAGGGGACCCCACCTTGGGCGAGCAGTTCTTC.

The gene calls are TRBV4-1 and TRBJ2-7; the D gene is possibly TRBD2 (5 bases). The germline CDR1 and CDR2 sequences are MGHRA and YSYEKL. The germline V and J ends were trimmed by 1 base and 1 base, with 14 bases remaining between them. The CDR3 contains 16 residues. The CDR3 sequence is CASSQGLRTGSYEQYF. CDR3 nucleotide sequence: TGCGCCAGCAGCCAAGGATTGAGGACTGGATCCTACGAGCAGTACTTC.

The rearrangement uses TRBV30 and TRBJ2-7; D is uncertain. V lost 1 base to trimming and J lost 4 bases, with 8 bases between them. The length of the CDR3 is 12 residues. CDR1 is GTSNPN, CDR2 SVGIG, per germline (reference sequence). CDR3 amino acids: CAWSDETYEQYF. CDR3 DNA: TGTGCCTGGAGTGATGAGACTTACGAGCAGTACTTC.

The CDR3 nucleotides read TGCGCCAGCGGAGAGATGGGTCTGGGGCCTGAAGCTTTCTTT. It codes for CASGEMGLGPEAFF. The chain employs TRBV5-1 and TRBJ1-1, with D possibly being TRBD1 (5 bases). V lost 7 bases, J lost 6 bases, and 19 bases lay in between. The CDR3 runs to 14 residues. CDR1 is SGHRS and CDR2 is YFSETQ in the germline V gene.

This sequence joins TRBV21-1 and TRBJ2-3; the table gives TRBD2 as D, unverified against the DNA. TRBV21-1 corresponds to a pseudogene. This CDR3 has 15 amino acids. The CDR3 DNA follows: TGTGCCAGCAACTCTAGCGGGAGGGATACAGATACGCAGTATTTT. This encodes CASNSSGRDTDTQYF.

V and J are TRBV5-6 and TRBJ1-2; possible D gene TRBD1, 5 bases. In germline, CDR1 is SGHDT, CDR2 YYEEEE. The CDR3 is 16 amino acids. V lost 3 bases to trimming and J lost 4 bases, with 19 bases between them. The DNA for the CDR3 is TGTGCCAGCAGCTCCCTGGGCGACAGTGCAGTCTATGGCTACACCTTC. It specifies CASSSLGDSAVYGYTF. The complete variable domain, with remaining parts taken from reference TRBV5-6 and TRBJ1-2, reads DAGVTQSPTHLIKTRGQQVTLRCSPKSGHDTVSWYQQALGQGPQFIFQYYEEEERQRGNFPDRFSGHQFPNYSSELNVNALLLGDSALYLCASSSLGDSAVYGYTFGSGTRLTVV.

This clone has just one count. The chain is built from TRBV9 and TRBJ2-1; maybe TRBD2 (5 bases). Germline values: CDR1 SGDLS, CDR2 YYNGEE. Trimming removed 3 bases at V and 1 base at J, with 14 bases between. The CDR3 spans 16 residues. The chain's CDR3 is CASSAASGWSYNEQFF. The DNA for the CDR3 is TGTGCCAGCAGCGCGGCCTCGGGGTGGTCCTACAATGAGCAGTTCTTC.

This clone was counted a single time. This rearrangement joins TRBV11-2 to TRBJ1-1; 8 positions match TRBD1. Germline V lookup: CDR1 SGHAT, CDR2 FQNNGV. Trimming cost V 2 bases and J 5 bases; bases outside gene matches: 13. This CDR3 is built from 17 residues. In DNA form, the CDR3 reads TGTGCCAGCAGCTTAACCCTTTTACAGGGGGGACGGACTGAAGCTTTCTTT. It codes for CASSLTLLQGGRTEAFF. The variable domain in full, with the rest retrieved from reference TRBV11-2 and TRBJ1-1, is EAGVAQSPRYKIIEKRQSVAFWCNPISGHATLYWYQQILGQGPKLLIQFQNNGVVDDSQLPKDRFSAERLKGVDSTLKIQPAKLEDSAVYLCASSLTLLQGGRTEAFFGQGTRLTVV.

This clone has a single count. The chain recombines TRBV27 with TRBJ2-2; 10 nucleotides line up with TRBD1. Germline V CDR1 and CDR2: MNHEY, SMNVEV (reference sequence). The CDR3 covers 16 residues. Unmatched junction bases numbered 6, after V lost 5 bases and J lost 3 bases. This CDR3 reads CASSDTGQGYTGELFF. CDR3 coding DNA: TGTGCCAGCAGTGATACGGGACAGGGGTACACCGGGGAGCTGTTTTTT.